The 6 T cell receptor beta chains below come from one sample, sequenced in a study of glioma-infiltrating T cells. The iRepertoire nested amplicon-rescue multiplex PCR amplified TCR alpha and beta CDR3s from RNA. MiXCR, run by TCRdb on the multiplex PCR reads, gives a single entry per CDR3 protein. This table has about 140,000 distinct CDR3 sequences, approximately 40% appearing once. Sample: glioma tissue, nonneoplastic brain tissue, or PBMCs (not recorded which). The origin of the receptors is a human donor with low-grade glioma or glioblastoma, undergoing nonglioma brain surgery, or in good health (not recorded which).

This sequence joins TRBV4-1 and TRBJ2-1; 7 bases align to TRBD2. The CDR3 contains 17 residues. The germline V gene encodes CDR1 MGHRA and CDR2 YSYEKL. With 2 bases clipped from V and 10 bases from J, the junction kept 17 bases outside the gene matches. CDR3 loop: CASSQTDGGRGLGEQFF. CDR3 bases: TGCGCCAGCAGCCAAACCGATGGGGGGAGGGGCCTCGGGGAGCAGTTCTTC.

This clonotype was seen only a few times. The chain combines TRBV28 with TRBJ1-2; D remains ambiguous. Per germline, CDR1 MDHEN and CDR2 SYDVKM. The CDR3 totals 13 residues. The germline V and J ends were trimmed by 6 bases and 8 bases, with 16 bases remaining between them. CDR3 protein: CASSFPRIPGYTF. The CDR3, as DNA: TGTGCCAGCAGCTTCCCACGAATCCCCGGCTACACCTTC.

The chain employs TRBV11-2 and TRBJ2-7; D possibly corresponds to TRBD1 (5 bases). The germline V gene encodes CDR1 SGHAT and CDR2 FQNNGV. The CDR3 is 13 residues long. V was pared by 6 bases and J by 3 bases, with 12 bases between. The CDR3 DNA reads TGTGCCAGCAGGCTAGGGGCCAGCTACGAGCAGTACTTC. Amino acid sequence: CASRLGASYEQYF.

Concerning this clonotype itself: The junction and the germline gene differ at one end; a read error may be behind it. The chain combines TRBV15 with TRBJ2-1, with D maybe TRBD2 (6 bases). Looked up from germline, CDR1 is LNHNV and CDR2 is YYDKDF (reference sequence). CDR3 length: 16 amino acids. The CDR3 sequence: CATSRDMRDSYNEQLF. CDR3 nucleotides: TGTGCCACCAGCAGAGATATGCGGGACTCATACAATGAGCAGTTATTC.

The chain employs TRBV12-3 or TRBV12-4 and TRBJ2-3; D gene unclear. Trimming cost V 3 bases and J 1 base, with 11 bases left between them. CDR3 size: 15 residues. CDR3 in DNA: TGTGCCAGCAGTTTGCAAGCGACTGGCACAGATACGCAGTATTTT. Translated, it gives CASSLQATGTDTQYF.

The DNA of the CDR3 is TGTGCCAGCGTCCGATCGAACACTGAAGCTTTCTTT. Protein product: CASVRSNTEAFF. V gene TRBV10-3 combines with J gene TRBJ1-1; no reliable D call. V lost 10 bases to trimming and J lost 1 base, with 10 bases between them. Germline V lookup: CDR1 ENHRY, CDR2 SYGVKD. This CDR3 comprises 12 residues.